This T cell receptor beta chain was recovered during a study of T cell responses to AZD1222 COVID-19 vaccine. Libraries were prepared by immunoSEQ multiplex PCR; TCRdb keeps only in-frame clonotypes and omits some of them. Seen here are some 190,000 clones, about 93% observed once, and the top ten hold more than 1.5%. A remark on this clone: As yet, its antigen is unknown.

Study results and limitations: When two AZD1222 doses had been given, Spike-specific TCR breadth and depth rose.

CDR1 is SQVTM and CDR2 is ANQGSEA in the germline V gene. The CDR3 loop spans 14 amino acids. J lost 4 bases, V lost 7 bases, and 9 bases had no gene match. This TCR was recovered from an adult who received the AZD1222 COVID-19 vaccine. This sample comprised peripheral blood, obtained 28 days after the second AZD1222 dose. The V call is TRBV29-1, the J call TRBJ1-1, with TRBD1 matching over 10 bases. The CDR3 here is CSARQGAEGTEAFF. The CDR3 nucleotides are TGCAGCGCTCGACAGGGGGCGGAAGGCACTGAAGCTTTCTTT.